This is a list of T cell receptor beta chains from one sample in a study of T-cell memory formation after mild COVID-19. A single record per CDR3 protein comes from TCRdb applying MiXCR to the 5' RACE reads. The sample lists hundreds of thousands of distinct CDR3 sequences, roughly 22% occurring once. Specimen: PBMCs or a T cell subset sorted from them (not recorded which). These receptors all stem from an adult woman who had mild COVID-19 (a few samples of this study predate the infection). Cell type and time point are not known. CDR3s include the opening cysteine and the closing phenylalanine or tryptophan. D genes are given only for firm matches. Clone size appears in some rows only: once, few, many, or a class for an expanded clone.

CASSLAAVRIQYF	TGTGCCAGCAGTTTAGCCGCCGTGCGCATTCAGTACTTC	TRBJ2-4	.	TRBV12-3/TRBV12-4	.
CATSDQGAGNQPQHF	TGTGCCACCAGTGATCAGGGGGCCGGCAATCAGCCCCAGCATTTT	TRBJ1-5	.	TRBV24-1	TRBD1
CASSQGTRSEQYF	TGTGCCAGCAGCCAAGGGACGCGATCGGAGCAGTACTTC	TRBJ2-7	many	TRBV3-1	.
CASSLDVSSYEQYF	TGTGCCAGCAGCTTAGATGTCAGCTCCTACGAGCAGTACTTC	TRBJ2-7	.	TRBV7-6	.
CASSQDRKNSPLHF	TGTGCCAGCAGCCAAGATCGCAAGAATTCACCCCTCCACTTT	TRBJ1-6	many	TRBV18	.
CASSTHWEGGNTIYF	TGTGCCAGCAGTACCCACTGGGAGGGAGGAAACACCATATATTTT	TRBJ1-3	few	TRBV6-5	.
CSAGGLAGEQFF	TGCAGCGCCGGTGGACTAGCGGGTGAGCAGTTCTTC	TRBJ2-1	few	TRBV29-1	TRBD2
CASSSGLGGTDTQYF	TGTGCCAGCAGCAGTGGACTGGGCGGCACAGATACGCAGTATTTT	TRBJ2-3	.	TRBV7-6	.
CSARLLAGSPYNEQFF	TGCAGTGCTAGGTTACTAGCGGGGTCTCCCTACAATGAGCAGTTCTTC	TRBJ2-1	.	TRBV20-1	TRBD2
CASSEALYRGSYEQYF	TGTGCCAGCAGTGAAGCGCTTTACCGGGGCTCCTACGAGCAGTACTTC	TRBJ2-7	.	TRBV2	.
CASSLPPNTGELFF	TGTGCCAGCAGCTTGCCACCGAACACCGGGGAGCTGTTTTTT	TRBJ2-2	.	TRBV12-3/TRBV12-4	.
CASSQEGQGRNTGELFF	TGCGCCAGCAGCCAAGAGGGACAGGGACGGAACACCGGGGAGCTGTTTTTT	TRBJ2-2	.	TRBV4-3	TRBD1
CASSVDPTDTQYF	TGTGCCAGCAGTGTTGATCCCACAGATACGCAGTATTTT	TRBJ2-3	.	TRBV6-2/TRBV6-3	.
CASSRTTSGGEETQYF	TGTGCCAGCAGCCGCACGACTAGCGGGGGGGAGGAGACCCAGTACTTC	TRBJ2-5	.	TRBV4-2	TRBD2
CASSQDQVRQFF	TGTGCCAGCAGCCAAGATCAAGTGAGGCAGTTCTTC	TRBJ2-1	many	TRBV3-1	.
CASMEGVPGELFF	TGTGCCAGCATGGAGGGGGTCCCCGGGGAGCTGTTTTTT	TRBJ2-2	few	TRBV6-1	.
CSAQRGTVTYNEQFF	TGCAGTGCCCAAAGAGGGACAGTGACATACAATGAGCAGTTCTTC	TRBJ2-1	.	TRBV20-1	TRBD1
CASSQTPGWVSDTQYF	TGTGCCAGCAGCCAAACCCCGGGGTGGGTTTCGGATACGCAGTATTTT	TRBJ2-3	.	TRBV12-1	.
CASSITSTDTQYF	TGTGCCAGCAGTATCACTAGCACAGATACGCAGTATTTT	TRBJ2-3	.	TRBV12-3/TRBV12-4	.
CASSSGYGTGTTDTQYF	TGTGCCAGCAGCTCCGGATACGGGACAGGGACGACAGATACGCAGTATTTT	TRBJ2-3	.	TRBV7-9	TRBD1
CASSYSKSSGANVLTF	TGTGCCAGCAGTTACTCGAAAAGCTCTGGGGCCAACGTCCTGACTTTC	TRBJ2-6	.	TRBV6-5	.
CASSSRKGPVGEGELFF	TGTGCCAGCAGCTCCCGGAAAGGGCCCGTTGGGGAAGGGGAGCTGTTTTTT	TRBJ2-2	.	TRBV7-3	.
CASSQEGGRGTEAFF	TGTGCCAGCAGCCAAGAAGGGGGGCGCGGCACTGAAGCTTTCTTT	TRBJ1-1	few	TRBV4-2	.
CATSDWGTPQETQYF	TGTGCCACCAGTGATTGGGGGACTCCACAAGAGACCCAGTACTTC	TRBJ2-5	few	TRBV24-1	.
CSVGGISPTGELFF	TGCAGCGTTGGTGGAATTAGCCCCACCGGGGAGCTGTTTTTT	TRBJ2-2	.	TRBV29-1	.
CATNDPSGVNEQFF	TGTGCCACCAACGATCCTAGCGGGGTCAATGAGCAGTTCTTC	TRBJ2-1	.	TRBV24-1	TRBD2
CSVVGHPELEQYF	TGCAGCGTTGTAGGGCACCCCGAACTCGAGCAGTACTTC	TRBJ2-7	.	TRBV29-1	.
CASSQGRLVKTDTQYF	TGTGCCAGCAGCCAAGGACGGCTAGTCAAGACAGATACGCAGTATTTT	TRBJ2-3	few	TRBV4-2	.
CASSQDWTGWVADTQYF	TGCGCCAGCAGCCAAGATTGGACAGGGTGGGTGGCAGATACGCAGTATTTT	TRBJ2-3	.	TRBV4-3	TRBD1
CAISDVSRGSEQFF	TGTGCCATCAGTGACGTTTCCCGGGGCAGTGAGCAGTTCTTC	TRBJ2-1	.	TRBV10-3	.
CSASKTDRSTGELFF	TGCAGTGCTAGCAAAACGGACAGATCCACCGGGGAGCTGTTTTTT	TRBJ2-2	few	TRBV20-1	.
CASRARLPGTQYF	TGTGCCAGCAGGGCTCGACTGCCCGGGACCCAGTACTTC	TRBJ2-5	many	TRBV7-2	.
CASSRLTAVATDTQYF	TGTGCCAGTAGTAGATTAACGGCCGTCGCCACAGATACGCAGTATTTT	TRBJ2-3	.	TRBV19	.
CASTSLGENEQYF	TGTGCCAGCACTTCGCTGGGGGAGAACGAGCAGTACTTC	TRBJ2-7	.	TRBV2	.
CSVAGNYGYTF	TGCAGCGTTGCCGGAAACTATGGCTACACCTTC	TRBJ1-2	few	TRBV29-1	.
CASRTTENTGELFF	TGTGCCAGCAGGACGACAGAGAACACCGGGGAGCTGTTTTTT	TRBJ2-2	.	TRBV12-3/TRBV12-4	.
CSARGLGNTEAFF	TGCAGTGCTAGAGGTTTAGGGAACACTGAAGCTTTCTTT	TRBJ1-1	.	TRBV20-1	.